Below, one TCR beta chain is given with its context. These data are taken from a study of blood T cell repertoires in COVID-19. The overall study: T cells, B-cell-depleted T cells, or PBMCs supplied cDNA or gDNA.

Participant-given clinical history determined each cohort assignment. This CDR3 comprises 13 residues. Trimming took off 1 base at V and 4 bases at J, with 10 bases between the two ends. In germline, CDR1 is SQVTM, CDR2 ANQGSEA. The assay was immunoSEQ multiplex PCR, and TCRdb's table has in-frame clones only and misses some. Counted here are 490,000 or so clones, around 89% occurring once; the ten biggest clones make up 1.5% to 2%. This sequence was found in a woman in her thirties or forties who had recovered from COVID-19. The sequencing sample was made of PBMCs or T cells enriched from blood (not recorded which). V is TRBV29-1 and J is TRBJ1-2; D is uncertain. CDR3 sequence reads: CSVEGQVTYGYTF. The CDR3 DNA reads TGCAGCGTTGAAGGGCAAGTCACCTATGGCTACACCTTC.